This T cell receptor beta chain stems from a study of OX40 agonist ivuxolimab in advanced cancers. Across the whole study: Clinicians treated patients with ivuxolimab, an agonistic anti-OX40 (CD134) antibody. Patients undergoing dose escalation presented with hepatocellular carcinoma, melanoma, renal cell or head and neck cancer.

Study outcomes and limitations: With doses of 0.1 to 3.0 mg/kg, CD4+ and CD8+ blood T cells had undergone clonal expansion by week 6. It was also the case that some nonresponders had low normalized T-cell clonal expansion.

Using immunoSEQ multiplex PCR, the repertoire was profiled, and TCRdb retains in-frame clones only, with some absent. The table shows tens of thousands of clones, with about four fifths occurring only once. Turning to this clone: Its antigen is as yet unknown.

J gave up 1 base and V 3 bases, and 3 bases lay outside the gene matches. The length of the CDR3 is 16 residues. The germline gives CDR1 SGHTA, CDR2 FQGTGA. The TCR originated in an adult with an advanced solid tumor such as melanoma, head and neck, liver or kidney cancer. J is TRBJ2-2 and V is TRBV7-3; TRBD2 aligns across 9 bases. Here the sequenced sample was CD4+ or CD8+ T cells sorted from blood, taken in a trial of the OX40 agonist ivuxolimab. As DNA, the CDR3 is TGTGCCAGCAGCTTTGCGGGAGGGAAGAACACCGGGGAGCTGTTTTTT. Its protein product is CASSFAGGKNTGELFF.